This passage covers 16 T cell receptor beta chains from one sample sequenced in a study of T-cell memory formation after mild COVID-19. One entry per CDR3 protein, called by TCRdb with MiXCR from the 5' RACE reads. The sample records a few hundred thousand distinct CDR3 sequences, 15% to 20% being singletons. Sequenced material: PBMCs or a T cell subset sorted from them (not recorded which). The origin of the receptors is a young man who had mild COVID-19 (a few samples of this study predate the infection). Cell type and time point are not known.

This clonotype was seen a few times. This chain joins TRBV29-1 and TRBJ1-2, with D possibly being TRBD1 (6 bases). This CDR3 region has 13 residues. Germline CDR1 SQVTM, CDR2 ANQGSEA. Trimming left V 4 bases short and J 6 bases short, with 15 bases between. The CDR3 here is CSVVVGGWNGYTF. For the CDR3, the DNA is TGCAGCGTTGTGGTGGGGGGCTGGAATGGCTACACCTTC. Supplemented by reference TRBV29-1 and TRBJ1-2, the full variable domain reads SAVISQKPSRDICQRGTSLTIQCQVDSQVTMMFWYRQQPGQSLTLIATANQGSEATYESGFVIDKFPISRPNLTFSTLTVSNMSPEDSSIYLCSVVVGGWNGYTFGSGTRLTVV.

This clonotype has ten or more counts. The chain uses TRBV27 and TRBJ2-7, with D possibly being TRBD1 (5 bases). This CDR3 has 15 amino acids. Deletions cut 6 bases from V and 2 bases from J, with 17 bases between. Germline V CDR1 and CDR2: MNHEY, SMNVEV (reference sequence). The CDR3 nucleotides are TGTGCCAGCAGCCCCAGGGCAGGCAGTCCCTACGAGCAGTACGTC. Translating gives CASSPRAGSPYEQYV.

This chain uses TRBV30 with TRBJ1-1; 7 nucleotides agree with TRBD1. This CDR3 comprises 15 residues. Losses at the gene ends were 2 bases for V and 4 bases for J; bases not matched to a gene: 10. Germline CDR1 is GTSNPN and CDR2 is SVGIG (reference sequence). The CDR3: CAWSPSQGEGTEAFF. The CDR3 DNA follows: TGTGCCTGGAGTCCCTCCCAGGGGGAGGGCACTGAAGCTTTCTTT.

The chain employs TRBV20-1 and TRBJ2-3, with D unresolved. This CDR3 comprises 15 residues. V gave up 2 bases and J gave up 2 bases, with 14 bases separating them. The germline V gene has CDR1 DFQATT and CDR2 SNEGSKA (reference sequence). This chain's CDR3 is CSARSVVPPTDTQYF. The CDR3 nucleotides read TGCAGTGCTAGAAGCGTCGTCCCCCCCACAGATACGCAGTATTTT.

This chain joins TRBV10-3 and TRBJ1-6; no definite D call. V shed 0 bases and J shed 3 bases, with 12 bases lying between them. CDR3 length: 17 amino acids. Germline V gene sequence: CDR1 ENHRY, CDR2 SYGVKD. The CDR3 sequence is CAISESEERFYNSPLHF. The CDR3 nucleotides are TGTGCCATCAGTGAGTCGGAGGAGAGATTCTATAATTCACCCCTCCACTTT.

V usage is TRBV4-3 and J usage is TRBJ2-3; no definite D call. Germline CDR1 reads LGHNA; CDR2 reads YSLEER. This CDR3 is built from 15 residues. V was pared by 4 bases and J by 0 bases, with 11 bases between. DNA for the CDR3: TGCGCCAGCAGCCGTTTCCAGGACAGCACAGATACGCAGTATTTT. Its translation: CASSRFQDSTDTQYF.

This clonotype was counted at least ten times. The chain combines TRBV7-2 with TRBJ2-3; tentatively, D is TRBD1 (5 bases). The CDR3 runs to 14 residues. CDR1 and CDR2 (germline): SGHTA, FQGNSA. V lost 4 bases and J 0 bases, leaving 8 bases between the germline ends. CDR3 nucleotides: TGTGCCAGCAGCTCAGGGTATAGCACAGATACGCAGTATTTT. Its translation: CASSSGYSTDTQYF.

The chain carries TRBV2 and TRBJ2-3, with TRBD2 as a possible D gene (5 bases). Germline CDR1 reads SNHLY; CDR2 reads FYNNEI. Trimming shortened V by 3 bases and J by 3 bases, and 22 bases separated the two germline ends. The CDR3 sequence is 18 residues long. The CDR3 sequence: CASSEEDFLLMATDTQYF. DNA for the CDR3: TGTGCCAGCAGTGAGGAGGACTTTCTTCTAATGGCTACAGATACGCAGTATTTT.

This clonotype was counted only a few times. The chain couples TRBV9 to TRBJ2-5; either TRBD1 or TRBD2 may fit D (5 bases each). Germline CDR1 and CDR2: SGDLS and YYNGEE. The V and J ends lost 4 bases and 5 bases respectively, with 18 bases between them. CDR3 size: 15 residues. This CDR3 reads CASSLGASTPETQYF. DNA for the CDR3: TGTGCCAGCAGCCTCGGGGCTAGTACTCCTGAGACCCAGTACTTC.

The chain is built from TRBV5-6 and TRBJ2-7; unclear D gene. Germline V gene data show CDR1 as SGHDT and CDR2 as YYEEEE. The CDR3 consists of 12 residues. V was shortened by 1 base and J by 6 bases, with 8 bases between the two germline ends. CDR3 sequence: CASSLFRSEQYV. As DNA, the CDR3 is TGTGCCAGCAGCTTGTTCAGGAGCGAGCAGTACGTC.

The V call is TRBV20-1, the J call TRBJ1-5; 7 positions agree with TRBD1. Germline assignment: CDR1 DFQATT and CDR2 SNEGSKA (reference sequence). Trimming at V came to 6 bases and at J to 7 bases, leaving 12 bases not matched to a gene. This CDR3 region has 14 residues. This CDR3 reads CSAGLTGVGQPQHF. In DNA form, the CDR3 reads TGCAGTGCGGGCCTAACAGGGGTTGGCCAGCCCCAGCATTTT.

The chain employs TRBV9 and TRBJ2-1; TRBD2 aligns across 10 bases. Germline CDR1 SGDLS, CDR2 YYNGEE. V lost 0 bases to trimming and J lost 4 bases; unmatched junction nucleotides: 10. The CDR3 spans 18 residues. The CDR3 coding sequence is TGTGCCAGCAGCGTAGGCCCCCCTCTAGCGGGGGCTTACAATGAGCAGTTCTTC. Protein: CASSVGPPLAGAYNEQFF.

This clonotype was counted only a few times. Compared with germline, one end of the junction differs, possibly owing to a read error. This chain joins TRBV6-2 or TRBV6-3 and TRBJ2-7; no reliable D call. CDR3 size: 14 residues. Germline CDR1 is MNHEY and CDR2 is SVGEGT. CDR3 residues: CASRYFAMSHEQYF. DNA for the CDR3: TGTGCCAGCAGATACTTCGCGATGAGCCACGAGCAGTACTTC.

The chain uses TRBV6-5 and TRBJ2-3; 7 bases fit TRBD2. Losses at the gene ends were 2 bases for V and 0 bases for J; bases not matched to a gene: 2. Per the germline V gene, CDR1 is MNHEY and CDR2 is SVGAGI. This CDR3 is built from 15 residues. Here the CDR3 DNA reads TGTGCCAGCAGTTACAGCGGGACTAGCACAGATACGCAGTATTTT. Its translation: CASSYSGTSTDTQYF.

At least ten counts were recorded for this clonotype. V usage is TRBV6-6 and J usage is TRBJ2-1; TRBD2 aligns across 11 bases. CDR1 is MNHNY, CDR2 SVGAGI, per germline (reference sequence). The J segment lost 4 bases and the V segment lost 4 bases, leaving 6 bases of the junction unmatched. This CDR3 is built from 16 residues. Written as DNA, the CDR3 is TGTGCCAGCAGTTTAGCGGGGGGGCTGAGGTACAATGAGCAGTTCTTC. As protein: CASSLAGGLRYNEQFF.

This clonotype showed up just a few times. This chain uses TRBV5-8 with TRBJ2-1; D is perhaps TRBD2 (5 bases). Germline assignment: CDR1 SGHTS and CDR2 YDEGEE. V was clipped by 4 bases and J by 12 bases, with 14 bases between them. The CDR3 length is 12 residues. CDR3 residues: CASSPDGDRQFF. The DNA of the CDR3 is TGTGCCAGCAGCCCGGACGGGGATAGGCAGTTCTTC.